A selection of T cell receptor beta chains follows, all from one sample in a study of vaccination and CD4 T cells after COVID-19. MiXCR, run by TCRdb on the PCR reads, gives a single entry per CDR3 protein. Here the sample spans 9,500 to 15,000 distinct CDR3 sequences, around two fifths being singletons. These TCRs are of unknown antigen specificity. Sequencing was carried out using cultured CD4+ T cells from blood. These receptor sequences come from a human donor with COVID-19. The CDR3 runs from the conserved cysteine through the conserved F or W. The D gene is left open where the match is weak. Rows give clone size only sometimes, using once, few, many, or a class for an expanded clone.

clone_size d_call j_call v_call cdr3_nt cdr3_aa
few . TRBJ1-2 TRBV10-1 TGCGCCAGAGCACGACGCGGGGGAGGCTACACCTTC CARARRGGGYTF
. TRBD1 TRBJ1-6 TRBV12-3/TRBV12-4 TGTGCCAGCAGTTTCCGGGACAGGGGTTCACCCCTCCACTTT CASSFRDRGSPLHF
. . TRBJ2-7 TRBV5-1 TGCGCCAGCAGCTTGCCCCCATACGAGCAGTACTTC CASSLPPYEQYF
few TRBD1 TRBJ1-5 TRBV30 TGTGCCTGGAGTCCCCTACAGGGGGCCAATCAGCCCCAGCATTTT CAWSPLQGANQPQHF
. TRBD1 TRBJ2-7 TRBV5-1 TGCGCCAGCACCCGGGACAGGGGATACGAGCAGTACTTC CASTRDRGYEQYF
. . TRBJ2-7 TRBV10-3 TGTGCCATCAGTGAGGGTGGACAAAAGCTCTACGAGCAGTACTTC CAISEGGQKLYEQYF
few TRBD2 TRBJ2-2 TRBV2 TGTGCCAGCAGAGGGACTAGCGGGGGGGCAGACACCGGGGAGCTGTTTTTT CASRGTSGGADTGELFF
. TRBD2 TRBJ2-7 TRBV7-8 TGTGCCAGCAGCTTAGCGCTTTCTAGCGGGGCCTACTACGAGCAGTACTTC CASSLALSSGAYYEQYF
few . TRBJ2-5 TRBV5-1 TGCGCCAGCAGCTTGTTTGAGACCCAGTACTTC CASSLFETQYF
few . TRBJ1-5 TRBV6-1 TGTGCCAGCAGCCGCGACAATAGCAATCAGCCCCAGCATTTT CASSRDNSNQPQHF
. TRBD1 TRBJ1-1 TRBV10-3 TGTGCCATCAGTGTCGCAGGACAGGGAACGGGCACTGAAGCTTTCTTT CAISVAGQGTGTEAFF
. . TRBJ2-3 TRBV18 TGTGCCAGCTCACCAAGGCGTCCCACAGCCCGGAGCGATACGCAGTATTTT CASSPRRPTARSDTQYF
. TRBD2 TRBJ2-5 TRBV5-4 TGTGCCAGCAGCCCCCCCCCTAGCGGGGGTTTAGAGACCCAGTACTTC CASSPPPSGGLETQYF
. . TRBJ1-1 TRBV28 TGTGCCAGCTGGGGGGACACTGAAGCTTTCTTT CASWGDTEAFF
. TRBD2 TRBJ2-5 TRBV5-8 TGTGCCAGCAGCTTGGGACTAGCGGGGGGCGGATACGAGACCCAGTACTTC CASSLGLAGGGYETQYF
. TRBD2 TRBJ2-7 TRBV20-1 TGCAGTGCTAGAGATCCGGGGCGGGGGGGCTACGAGCAGTACTTC CSARDPGRGGYEQYF
few . TRBJ2-1 TRBV20-1 TGCAGTGCGCCCCAGGGGGGGTCCTACAATGAGCAGTTCTTC CSAPQGGSYNEQFF
. TRBD1 TRBJ2-3 TRBV6-5 TGTGCCAGCAGTTACTCGAAAGGGAGGCAGGGGGCGGGTGCAGATACGCAGTATTTT CASSYSKGRQGAGADTQYF
. TRBD1 TRBJ2-7 TRBV27 TGTGCCAGCAGTACCGGACAGGCCCGATCATACTTC CASSTGQARSYF
. . TRBJ2-1 TRBV5-6 TGTGCCAGCAGCGGTGACTGGACTCACAATGAGCAGTTCTTC CASSGDWTHNEQFF
. . TRBJ2-5 TRBV19 TGTGCCAGTAGTATCCAACGGGACACCAAGACCCAGTACTTC CASSIQRDTKTQYF
. . TRBJ2-3 TRBV20-1 TGCAGTGCTAGGGGCCTATCGCCGTCTACGCAGTATTTT CSARGLSPSTQYF
few . TRBJ1-4 TRBV7-2 TGTGCCAGCAGCTTATATATTGAGGAGGGAAAACTGTTTTTT CASSLYIEEGKLFF
. TRBD2 TRBJ2-1 TRBV20-1 TGCAGTGCTAGTCGGCAGGTCGGGACTAGCGTACATGAGCAGTTCTTC CSASRQVGTSVHEQFF